This T cell receptor beta chain appears in the sequencing data of a study of technical replicates of blood from several donors. Germline values: CDR1 MDHEN, CDR2 SYDVKM. V dropped 2 bases and J dropped 3 bases, with 13 bases sitting between them. The CDR3 length is 15 residues. Measured with immunoSEQ multiplex PCR; TCRdb has only the in-frame clones, and not every one. Here the sample spans around 70,000 clones, approximately 96% being singletons. This clone was seen once. Source material: T cells isolated from PBMCs. The sequence derives from a human donor in good health. The chain employs TRBV28 and TRBJ1-1; D may be TRBD1 (6 bases). CDR3 nucleotides: TGTGCCAGCAGTTTAGCAGGGGCAGGGGACACTGAAGCTTTCTTT. It yields the protein CASSLAGAGDTEAFF.